This paragraph reports one T cell receptor (beta chain). Data came from immunoSEQ multiplex PCR; TCRdb stores just in-frame clones and leaves some out. The sample lists 300,000 to 350,000 clones, 88% occurring once. The data stem from a study of blood T cell repertoires in COVID-19. The overall study: COVID-19 samples from acute and convalescent phases originated in the United States, Italy and Spain.

Germline values: CDR1 SGHTA, CDR2 FQGNSA. Trimming stripped 0 bases from V and 9 bases from J, with 12 bases between. CDR3 length: 15 residues. The sample comprised peripheral blood. This chain connects TRBV7-2 to TRBJ1-6, with TRBD1 as a possible D gene (5 bases). This receptor was identified in a woman in her seventies with COVID-19, enrolled during active disease. In nucleotides, the CDR3 is TGTGCCAGCAGCTTAGCTGGCAGGGAGGTTTCACCCCTCCACTTT. It yields the protein CASSLAGREVSPLHF.